Presented here are 28 T cell receptor beta chains from one specimen sequenced in a study of shared clonotypes between healthy human individuals (dated by TCRdb to the early 2020s). Libraries were prepared through the immunoSEQ multiplex PCR assay. In TCRdb, the immuneACCESS table is reduced to in-frame sequences with V and J assigned. These tables do not hold every clone; where another copy was compared, an unresolved V gene accounts for under half, and the others remain unexplained. Recorded for this sample are about a million clones; approximately 80% of them occurred a single time. The ten biggest clones cover 1.5% of the sample. The source material was memory CD4+ T cells sorted from blood. The cell subset or site tag for this specimen amounts to: CD45RA-negative fraction. The receptors originated from a man between 18 and 29 years old in good health.

The chain recombines TRBV5-1 with TRBJ2-7; 7 positions match TRBD2. CDR3 length: 15 amino acids. Germline V gene lookup returns CDR1 SGHRS and CDR2 YFSETQ. Trimming at V came to 0 bases and at J to 6 bases, leaving 9 bases not matched to a gene. The CDR3 loop is CASSLDAGVRSEQYF. The CDR3 DNA reads as TGCGCCAGCAGCTTGGATGCGGGAGTTCGATCCGAGCAGTACTTC.

V is TRBV18 and J is TRBJ2-2, with unresolved D. V was clipped by 1 base and J by 6 bases, with 12 bases between them. Germline V gene lookup returns CDR1 KGHSH and CDR2 LQKENI. CDR3 length: 15 residues. The CDR3 is CASSPQGTLSGELFF. CDR3 sequence (DNA): TGTGCCAGCTCACCACAGGGAACACTTTCCGGGGAGCTGTTTTTT. Drawing the rest from reference TRBV18 and TRBJ2-2, the complete variable domain is NAGVMQNPRHLVRRRGQEARLRCSPMKGHSHVYWYRQLPEEGLKFMVYLQKENIIDESGMPKERFSAEFPKEGPSILRIQQVVRGDSAAYFCASSPQGTLSGELFFGEGSRLTVL.

The rearrangement links TRBV7-9 to TRBJ1-4, with D perhaps TRBD1 (5 bases). Deletions cut 5 bases from V and 8 bases from J, with 18 bases between. The CDR3 is 15 residues long. The germline gives CDR1 SEHNR, CDR2 FQNEAQ (reference sequence). The CDR3: CASSQTGAPQEKLFF. The CDR3 nucleotides are TGTGCCAGCAGCCAGACTGGGGCCCCCCAGGAAAAACTGTTTTTT.

This clone has just a few counts. V gene TRBV27 combines with J gene TRBJ1-2; D is ambiguous. Trimming cost V 10 bases and J 3 bases, with 6 bases left between them. CDR1 is MNHEY and CDR2 is SMNVEV in the germline V gene (reference sequence). The CDR3 is 10 amino acids. This CDR3 reads CATWDYGYTF. In DNA form, the CDR3 reads TGTGCCACCTGGGACTATGGCTACACCTTC.

In its sample, this clone was seen once. The germline gene is not matched at one end of the junction; a read error may be the cause. Additional DNA sequences in this sample encode the identical CDR3. The chain uses TRBV7-7 and TRBJ2-1, with 8 bases aligning to TRBD1. CDR1 and CDR2 from the germline V gene are SSHAT and FNYEAQ (reference sequence). The CDR3 is made up of 13 amino acids. Written as DNA, the CDR3 is TGTGCTAGCAGCTTAGACAGGGGCAATGAGCAGTTCTTC. Protein: CASSLDRGNEQFF.

The chain recombines TRBV6-1 with TRBJ2-1, with 7 bases matching TRBD1. Germline V gene data show CDR1 as MNHNS and CDR2 as SASEGT. The ends lost 1 base at V and 9 bases at J; junction bases unmatched: 9. This CDR3 is built from 15 residues. DNA for the CDR3: TGTGCCAGCAGTGAAGGCCCCGGGACAGTCGGTGAGCAGTTCTTC. Its translation is CASSEGPGTVGEQFF.

The chain employs TRBV30 and TRBJ1-6, with D possibly being TRBD1 (5 bases). The CDR3 consists of 13 residues. The germline V gene encodes CDR1 GTSNPN and CDR2 SVGIG (reference sequence). With 4 bases removed from V and 10 bases from J, the gap between germline ends came to 14 bases. CDR3 sequence: CAWKEQEGSPLHF. CDR3 nucleotide sequence: TGTGCCTGGAAAGAACAGGAGGGATCACCCCTCCACTTT.

This rearrangement joins TRBV11-2 to TRBJ2-3; D ambiguous. CDR3 length equals 14 residues. Germline loops: CDR1 SGHAT, CDR2 FQNNGV. V lost 1 base and J 5 bases, leaving 10 bases between the germline ends. The CDR3 region is CASSLGTPIDTQYF. The DNA for the CDR3 is TGTGCCAGCAGCTTAGGGACCCCGATAGATACGCAGTATTTT. The full variable domain, its missing parts supplied by reference TRBV11-2 and TRBJ2-3, is EAGVAQSPRYKIIEKRQSVAFWCNPISGHATLYWYQQILGQGPKLLIQFQNNGVVDDSQLPKDRFSAERLKGVDSTLKIQPAKLEDSAVYLCASSLGTPIDTQYFGPGTRLTVL.

The V gene is TRBV7-2, the J gene TRBJ2-5; 11 bases agree with TRBD2. Trimming at V came to 5 bases and at J to 3 bases, leaving 11 bases not matched to a gene. Germline values: CDR1 SGHTA, CDR2 FQGNSA. The CDR3 loop spans 17 amino acids. The CDR3 bases are TGTGCCAGCAGCCGCACTAGCGGGAGTGCTTCGGAAGAGACCCAGTACTTC. Encoded protein: CASSRTSGSASEETQYF.

This clone was picked up a small number of times. The chain joins TRBV4-3 to TRBJ2-3, with TRBD2 identical over 8 bases. Trimming removed 3 bases from V and 2 bases from J; junction bases left unmatched: 7. The CDR3 is 16 amino acids. Per the germline V gene, CDR1 is LGHNA and CDR2 is YSLEER. The CDR3 region has the DNA TGCGCCAGCAGCCACTCACTAGCGGACCCCACAGATACGCAGTATTTT. This gives the protein CASSHSLADPTDTQYF.

The J gene is TRBJ1-2, the V gene TRBV4-1, with 9 bases matching TRBD1. Trimming cost V 0 bases and J 2 bases; bases outside gene matches: 4. The CDR3 has 16 amino acids. Looked up from germline, CDR1 is MGHRA and CDR2 is YSYEKL. CDR3 DNA sequence: TGCGCCAGCAGCCAAGATACAGGGGGCTGGAACTATGGCTACACCTTC. Translation gives CASSQDTGGWNYGYTF.

This chain joins TRBV14 and TRBJ2-7, with D tentatively TRBD2 (6 bases). Germline V gene sequence: CDR1 SGHDN, CDR2 FVKESK. The CDR3 is 14 amino acids. V shed 1 base and J shed 4 bases, with 11 bases lying between them. CDR3 DNA sequence: TGTGCCAGCAGCCAAGGTCAACTAGCTTACGAGCAGTACTTC. Translated: CASSQGQLAYEQYF.

J is TRBJ2-5 and V is TRBV30; D is possibly TRBD1 (6 bases). The CDR3 consists of 14 residues. The germline V and J ends were trimmed by 2 bases and 5 bases, with 15 bases remaining between them. Germline V gives CDR1 GTSNPN, CDR2 SVGIG (reference sequence). The CDR3 protein is CAWSFLGAAETQYF. The DNA for the CDR3 is TGTGCCTGGAGTTTTTTGGGGGCGGCGGAGACCCAGTACTTC.

This clone was seen at least ten times. The same CDR3 arises from other DNA sequences in this sample as well. The V and J genes are TRBV7-2 and TRBJ2-3; D call uncertain. The CDR3 contains 12 residues. CDR1 is SGHTA, CDR2 FQGNSA, per germline. The ends were cut back, 1 base at V and 2 bases at J, with 1 base in the middle. The DNA for the CDR3 is TGTGCCAGCAGCTTAGACACAGATACGCAGTATTTT. Its protein product is CASSLDTDTQYF.

With regard to this clone: Other DNA sequences of this sample code for an identical CDR3. The CDR3 here is CASSGAGGNQPQHF. In DNA, the CDR3 is TGTGCCAGCAGCGGGGCGGGGGGCAATCAGCCCCAGCATTTT. V and J are TRBV2 and TRBJ1-5; D is perhaps TRBD1 (5 bases). Trimming stripped 6 bases from V and 2 bases from J, with 11 bases between. Germline lookup yields CDR1 SNHLY and CDR2 FYNNEI. This CDR3 is 14 amino acids long.

About this clone: The same CDR3 also results from other DNA sequences found in this sample. V gene TRBV25-1 combines with J gene TRBJ1-1, with D unclear. This CDR3 contains 13 residues. V was clipped by 2 bases and J by 2 bases, with 6 bases between them. Germline CDR1 reads MGHDK; CDR2 reads SYGVNS. The CDR3 protein is CASSEGGNTEAFF. The CDR3 region has the DNA TGTGCCAGCAGTGAAGGTGGAAACACTGAAGCTTTCTTT. The entire variable domain, with the rest obtained from reference TRBV25-1 and TRBJ1-1, is as follows: EADIYQTPRYLVIGTGKKITLECSQTMGHDKMYWYQQDPGMELHLIHYSYGVNSTEKGDLSSESTVSRIRTEHFPLTLESARPSHTSQYLCASSEGGNTEAFFGQGTRLTVV.

This clone was seen just once. DNA of the CDR3: TGTGCCAGCAGCTTAGCGCGTTTGACTAGCGGGGGGAGAGAGACCCAGTACTTC. Its translation is CASSLARLTSGGRETQYF. The chain has TRBV7-2 and TRBJ2-5; 13 bases match TRBD2. The CDR3 extends over 18 amino acids. Germline-derived CDR1 and CDR2 are SGHTA and FQGNSA. The J segment lost 4 bases and the V segment lost 0 bases, leaving 8 bases of the junction unmatched.

The chain combines TRBV7-8 with TRBJ2-5; 14 bases agree with TRBD2. J was trimmed by 6 bases and V by 5 bases; bases with no gene match: 5. CDR1 and CDR2 (germline): SGHVS, FQNEAQ. CDR3 size: 15 residues. CDR3 coding DNA: TGTGCCAGCAGCCCCGGGACTAGCGGGAGCCAGACCCAGTACTTC. It yields the protein CASSPGTSGSQTQYF.

This clone was picked up many times. Other nucleotide sequences from this sample produce the same CDR3. The gene calls are TRBV30 and TRBJ2-5; no definite D call. This CDR3 spans 15 amino acids. Per germline, CDR1 GTSNPN and CDR2 SVGIG (reference sequence). V lost 3 bases, J lost 5 bases, and 19 bases lay in between. The CDR3: CAWRTLTGMSETQYF. In DNA, the CDR3 is TGTGCCTGGAGGACCCTGACTGGGATGAGTGAGACCCAGTACTTC.

In regard to this clone: Other DNA sequences within the sample encode an identical CDR3. The rearrangement links TRBV5-1 to TRBJ2-5; no firm D call. V shed 0 bases and J shed 2 bases, with 5 bases lying between them. The V gene's germline CDR1 is SGHRS and CDR2 YFSETQ. There are 13 residues in the CDR3. The CDR3 nucleotides read TGCGCCAGCAGCTTGGGCTTACAAGAGACCCAGTACTTC. It codes for CASSLGLQETQYF.

A note on this clone: Different DNA sequences within this sample yield the same CDR3. The V and J genes are TRBV5-4 and TRBJ2-1; 10 nucleotides align to TRBD1. Germline loops: CDR1 SGHNT, CDR2 YYREEE (reference sequence). V lost 3 bases, J lost 3 bases, and 3 bases stayed unmatched. This CDR3 spans 15 amino acids. The CDR3 nucleotides read TGTGCCAGCAGCTGGGACAGGGGCAACTACAATGAGCAGTTCTTC. Translation: CASSWDRGNYNEQFF.

In its sample, this clone was seen a few times. The chain links TRBV14 to TRBJ2-7, with D hard to call. The CDR3 length is 14 residues. Germline V CDR1 and CDR2: SGHDN, FVKESK. Between the trimmed V and J ends, which lost 4 bases and 7 bases, there was a span of 17 bases. Written as DNA, the CDR3 is TGTGCCAGCAGCCGATCCGGACCCCTTAGTGAGCAGTACTTC. Translation gives CASSRSGPLSEQYF.

V gene TRBV25-1 combines with J gene TRBJ1-3, with D perhaps matching TRBD1 (5 bases). With 5 bases removed from V and 1 base from J, the gap between germline ends came to 15 bases. Per germline, CDR1 MGHDK and CDR2 SYGVNS. The CDR3 extends over 16 amino acids. This CDR3 is CASSPMGGASGNTIYF. The CDR3 coding sequence is TGTGCCAGCAGTCCAATGGGGGGTGCATCTGGAAACACCATATATTTT.

The rearrangement uses TRBV19 and TRBJ2-6; possible D gene TRBD1, 6 bases. The V gene's germline CDR1 is LNHDA and CDR2 SQIVND (reference sequence). The length of the CDR3 is 16 residues. V lost 3 bases and J 7 bases, leaving 16 bases between the germline ends. Here the CDR3 DNA reads TGTGCCAGTAGTATCCGACAGGACCTGTCAGCCAACGTCCTGACTTTC. Its protein is CASSIRQDLSANVLTF.

The gene calls are TRBV2 and TRBJ1-4; D is ambiguous. Germline loops: CDR1 SNHLY, CDR2 FYNNEI. Trimming took 4 bases from V and 0 from J, leaving 9 bases between them. This CDR3 comprises 15 residues. CDR3 residues: CASSGAGTTNEKLFF. CDR3 bases: TGTGCCAGCAGTGGCGCGGGTACAACTAATGAAAAACTGTTTTTT.

This clone was counted between two and nine times. The V gene is TRBV5-1, the J gene TRBJ2-5, with D possibly TRBD2 on 5 matching bases. The CDR3 extends over 15 amino acids. V was shortened by 4 bases and J by 2 bases, with 15 bases between the two germline ends. Germline loops: CDR1 SGHRS, CDR2 YFSETQ. Written as DNA, the CDR3 is TGCGCCAGCAGCCTCAGAAGCGGCCCGCAAGAGACCCAGTACTTC. Protein product: CASSLRSGPQETQYF.

The rearrangement joins TRBV7-8 to TRBJ2-5; TRBD1 matches at 9 bases. The ends lost 2 bases at V and 2 bases at J; junction bases unmatched: 6. Germline V gene sequence: CDR1 SGHVS, CDR2 FQNEAQ. This CDR3 is built from 16 residues. CDR3 nucleotides: TGTGCCAGCAGCTTACCATTGACAGGGGGTCAAGAGACCCAGTACTTC. Its translation is CASSLPLTGGQETQYF.

In its sample, this clone was seen a few times. The chain joins TRBV27 to TRBJ1-3; the D gene is possibly TRBD1 (5 bases). Trimming shortened V by 4 bases and J by 0 bases, and 7 bases separated the two germline ends. The CDR3 extends over 14 amino acids. Germline V gene data show CDR1 as MNHEY and CDR2 as SMNVEV (reference sequence). Here the CDR3 reads CASSSRDSGNTIYF. CDR3 DNA sequence: TGTGCCAGCAGTTCCAGGGACTCTGGAAACACCATATATTTT.